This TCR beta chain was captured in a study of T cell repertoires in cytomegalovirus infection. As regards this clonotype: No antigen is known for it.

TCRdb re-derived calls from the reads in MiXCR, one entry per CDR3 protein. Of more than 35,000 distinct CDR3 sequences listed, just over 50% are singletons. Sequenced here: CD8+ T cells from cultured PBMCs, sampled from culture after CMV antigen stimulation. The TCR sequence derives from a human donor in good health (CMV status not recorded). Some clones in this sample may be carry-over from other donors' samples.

This CDR3 is CASSASLGREEEKLFF. CDR3 DNA: TGTGCCAGCAGCGCCTCTTTGGGACGGGAAGAAGAAAAACTGTTTTTT. V is TRBV7-8 and J is TRBJ1-4; perhaps TRBD1 as D (5 bases). Trimming took 5 bases from V and 8 from J, leaving 21 bases between them. Germline assignment: CDR1 SGHVS and CDR2 FQNEAQ. This CDR3 spans 16 amino acids.